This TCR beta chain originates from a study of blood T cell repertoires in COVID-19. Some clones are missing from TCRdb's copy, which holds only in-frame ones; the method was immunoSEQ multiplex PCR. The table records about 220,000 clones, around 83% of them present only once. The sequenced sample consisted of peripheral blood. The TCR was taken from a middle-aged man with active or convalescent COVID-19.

For the CDR3, the DNA is TGTGCCAGCAGCCAAGATTTGAAACAGGGTGCAACTAATGAAAAACTGTTTTTT. Protein sequence: CASSQDLKQGATNEKLFF. This chain connects TRBV3-1 (or the pseudogene TRBV3-2) to TRBJ1-4; tentatively, D is TRBD1 (6 bases). Trimming took off 0 bases at V and 0 bases at J, with 14 bases between the two ends. Germline values: CDR1 LGHDT, CDR2 YNNKEL (reference sequence). The CDR3 spans 18 residues.